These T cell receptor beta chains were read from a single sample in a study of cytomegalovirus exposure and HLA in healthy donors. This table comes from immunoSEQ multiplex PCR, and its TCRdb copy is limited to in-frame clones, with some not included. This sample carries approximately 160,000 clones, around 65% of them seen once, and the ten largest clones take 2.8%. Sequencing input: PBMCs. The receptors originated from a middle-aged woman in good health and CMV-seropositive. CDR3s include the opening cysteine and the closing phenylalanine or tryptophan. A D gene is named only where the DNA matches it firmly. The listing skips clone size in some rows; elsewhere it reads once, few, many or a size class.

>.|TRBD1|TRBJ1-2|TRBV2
TGTGCCAGCAAACCGGGACAGGACTATGGCTACACCTTC
CASKPGQDYGYTF
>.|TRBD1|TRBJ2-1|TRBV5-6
TGTGCCAGCAGCCCGGGACAGGGGCGCAAGCAGTTCTTC
CASSPGQGRKQFF
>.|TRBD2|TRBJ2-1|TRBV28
TGTGCCAGCAAGGGTCGGGCGGGAGGGGGACACTACAATGAGCAGTTCTTC
CASKGRAGGGHYNEQFF
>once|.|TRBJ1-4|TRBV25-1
TGTGCCAGCAGTGGATCCAGTGAAAAACTGTTTTTT
CASSGSSEKLFF
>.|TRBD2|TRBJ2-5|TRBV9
TGTGCCAGCAGCAAGGGACTAGCGGGAGTGGGTGAGACCCAGTACTTC
CASSKGLAGVGETQYF
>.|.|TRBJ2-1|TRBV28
TGTGCCAGCAGCGGACAGCACAATGAGCAGTTCTTC
CASSGQHNEQFF
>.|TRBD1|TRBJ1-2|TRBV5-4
TGTGCCAGCAGCCGAGGGGGCTCACTTGATTATGGCTACACCTTC
CASSRGGSLDYGYTF
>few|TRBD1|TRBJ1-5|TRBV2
TGTGCCAGCAGTGGGGGGACCGAAAGGACAGGGGGCTATGGCAATCAGCCCCAGCATTTT
CASSGGTERTGGYGNQPQHF
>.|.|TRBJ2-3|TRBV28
TGTGCCAGCAGTTCCGGGACTAGCACAGATACGCAGTATTTT
CASSSGTSTDTQYF
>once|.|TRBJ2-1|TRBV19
TGTGCCAGTAGCCCCTTCGACGTCGGCCACAATGAGCGGTTCTTC
CASSPFDVGHNERFF
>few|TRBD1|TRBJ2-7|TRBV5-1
TGCGCCAGCAGCCCCCGACAGGGGGCTACATACGAGCAGTACTTC
CASSPRQGATYEQYF
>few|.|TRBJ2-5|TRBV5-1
TGCGCCAGCAGCTTGAGAACTCCCCAAGAGACCCAGTACTTC
CASSLRTPQETQYF
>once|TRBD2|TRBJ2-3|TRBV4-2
TGTGCCAGCAGCCAAGAGACTAGCGGGGGGCCCCAGCAGTATTTT
CASSQETSGGPQQYF
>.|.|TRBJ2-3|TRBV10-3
TGTGCCATCAGGGCGGGCTCAGATACGCAGTATTTT
CAIRAGSDTQYF
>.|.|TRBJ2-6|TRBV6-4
TGTGCCAGCAGATTGTTCAGGGACTGTGGTGGGGCCAACGTCCTGACTTTC
CASRLFRDCGGANVLTF
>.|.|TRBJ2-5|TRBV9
TGTGCCAGCAGCCCCGGGACAATTCAAGAGACCCAGTACTTC
CASSPGTIQETQYF
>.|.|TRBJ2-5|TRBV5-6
TGTGCCAGCAGTCCTATCCCAGCGAGCCAAGAGACCCAGTACTTC
CASSPIPASQETQYF
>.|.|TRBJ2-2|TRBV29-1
TGCAGCGTTGAAAGTCGGGTGCGCAGTACGAACACCGGGGAGCTGTTTTTT
CSVESRVRSTNTGELFF
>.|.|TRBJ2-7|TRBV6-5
TGTGCCAGCAGTTACTCGAGGGCCCTCTCCTACGAGCAGTACTTC
CASSYSRALSYEQYF
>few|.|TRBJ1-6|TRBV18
TGTGCCAGCTCACCATTTAACAGTGGCCAGGCCAGCTCCTATAATTCACCCCTCCACTTT
CASSPFNSGQASSYNSPLHF
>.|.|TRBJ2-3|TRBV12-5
TGTGCTAGTGGTTTGGGTCTAGCTCCCACAGATACGCAGTATTTT
CASGLGLAPTDTQYF
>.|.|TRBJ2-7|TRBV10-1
TGCGCCAGCAGTGGTCAGGTAGCCTACGAGCAGTACTTC
CASSGQVAYEQYF
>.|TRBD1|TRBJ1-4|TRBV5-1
TGCGCCAGCAGCTTAACAGGGGGCTTTAATGAAAAACTGTTTTTT
CASSLTGGFNEKLFF
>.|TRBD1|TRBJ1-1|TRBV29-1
TGCAGCGTGGACAGGGGGAACACTGAAGCTTTCTTT
CSVDRGNTEAFF
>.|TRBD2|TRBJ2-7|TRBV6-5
TGTGCCAGCAGTCGTAGCGGGATCACCTACGAGCAGTACTTC
CASSRSGITYEQYF
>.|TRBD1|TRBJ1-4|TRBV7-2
TGTGCCAGCGGCAGGGACAGGGGAAGTGAAAAACTGTTTTTT
CASGRDRGSEKLFF
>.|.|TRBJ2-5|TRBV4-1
TGCGCCAGCAGCCCCAACGCGGAGACCCAGTACTTC
CASSPNAETQYF
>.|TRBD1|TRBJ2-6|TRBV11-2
TGTGCCAGCAGCGACACGGACAGGGGGAGCTCTGGGGCCAACGTCCTGACTTTC
CASSDTDRGSSGANVLTF
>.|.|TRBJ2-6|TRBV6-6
TGTGCCAGCAGTTACGTACTGTCGTCTGGGGCCAACGTCCTGACTTTC
CASSYVLSSGANVLTF
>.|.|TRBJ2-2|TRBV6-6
TGTGCCAGCAGTTCACAGGTCCCCTCGAACACCGGGGAGCTGTTTTTT
CASSSQVPSNTGELFF
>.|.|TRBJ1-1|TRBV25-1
TGTGCCAGCAGTGAGGATCGAGGGGGCACTGAAGCTTTCTTT
CASSEDRGGTEAFF
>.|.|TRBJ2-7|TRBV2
TGTGCCAGCACCCCTCAGTACGAGCAGTACTTC
CASTPQYEQYF
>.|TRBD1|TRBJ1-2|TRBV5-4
TGTGCCAGCAGCCTGGACAGGGGCTTTAACTATGGCTACACCTTC
CASSLDRGFNYGYTF
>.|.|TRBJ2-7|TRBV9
TGTGCCAGCAGCGTAGTTCCTAGCTCCTACGAGCAGTACTTC
CASSVVPSSYEQYF
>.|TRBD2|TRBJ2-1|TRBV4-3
TGCGCCAGCAGCCAAGCCCCGATCGGGGGGGGGTACAATGAGCAGTTCTTC
CASSQAPIGGGYNEQFF
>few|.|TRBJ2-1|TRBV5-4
TGTGCCAGCAGCCCAAGTACTAGCTCCGATGAGCAGTTCTTC
CASSPSTSSDEQFF
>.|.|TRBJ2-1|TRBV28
TGTGCCAGCAGTGGACAGAGCTCCTACAATGAGCAGTTCTTC
CASSGQSSYNEQFF
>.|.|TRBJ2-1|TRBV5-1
TGCGCCAGCAGCCTCGGACTGACTACTTACAATGAGCAGTTCTTC
CASSLGLTTYNEQFF
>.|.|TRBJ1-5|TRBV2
TGTGCCAGCAGCCCACAAAGAAAGGACAGTCTCTCCTATCAGCCCCAGAATTTT
CASSPQRKDSLSYQPQNF
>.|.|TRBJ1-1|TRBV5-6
TGTGCCAGCAGCTTGGTAACCAGGGCGGTATCTGAAGCTTTCTTT
CASSLVTRAVSEAFF
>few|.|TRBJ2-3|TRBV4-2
TGTGCCAGCAGGGTTGGACTAAGCACAGATACGCAGTATTTT
CASRVGLSTDTQYF
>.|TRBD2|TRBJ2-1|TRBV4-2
TGTGCCAGCAGCCACTTGCAGGGCGGGAGAGCGAGTAATGAGCAGTTCTTC
CASSHLQGGRASNEQFF
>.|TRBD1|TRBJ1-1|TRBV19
TGTGCCAGTAGTAGGACAGGGAGGACTGAAGCTTTCTTT
CASSRTGRTEAFF
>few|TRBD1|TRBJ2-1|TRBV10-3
TGTGCCATCAGTCCGACCCTGGGACAGGGGAACAATGAGCAGTTCTTC
CAISPTLGQGNNEQFF
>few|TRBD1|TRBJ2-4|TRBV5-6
TGTGCCAGCAGCGAGGATAACAGGGGAAACATTCAGTACTTC
CASSEDNRGNIQYF
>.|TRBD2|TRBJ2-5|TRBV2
TGTGCCAGCAGTGAAGTAGCCTTTCTAGCGGGGGGAGAGACCCAGTACTTC
CASSEVAFLAGGETQYF
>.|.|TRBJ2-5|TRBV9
TGTGCCAGCAGCCCTGACGGGGGAGGAGAGACCCAGTACTTC
CASSPDGGGETQYF
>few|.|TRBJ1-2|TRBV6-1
TGTGCCAGCAGTGACAGGGTATTCTATGGCTACACCTTC
CASSDRVFYGYTF
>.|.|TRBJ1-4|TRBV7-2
TGTGCCAGCAGCGGCCACCCACAGGAAAAACTGTTTTTT
CASSGHPQEKLFF
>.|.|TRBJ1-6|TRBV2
TGTGCCAGCAGTGGCGACAGCAGTTATAATTCACCCCTCCACTTT
CASSGDSSYNSPLHF
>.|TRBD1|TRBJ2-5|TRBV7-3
TGTGCCAGCAGTTCCGGACAGGGAAGGGAGACCCAGTACTTC
CASSSGQGRETQYF
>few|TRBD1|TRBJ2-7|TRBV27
TGTGCCAGCAGTTTACGGGGACAGCTGGACCTCTCCTACGAGCAGTACTTC
CASSLRGQLDLSYEQYF
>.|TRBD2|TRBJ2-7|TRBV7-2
TGTGCCAGCAGCTTGGGGGGGACGGACACCTACGAGCAGTACTTC
CASSLGGTDTYEQYF
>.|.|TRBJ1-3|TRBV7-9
TGTGCCAGCAGCTTAGTTTGGCAGAAGGGAAACACCATATATTTT
CASSLVWQKGNTIYF
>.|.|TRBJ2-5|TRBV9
TGTGCCAGCAGCGTGATCAGGGGAACAGGTCAAGAGACCCAGTACTTC
CASSVIRGTGQETQYF
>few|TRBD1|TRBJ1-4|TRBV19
TGTGCCAGTAGCACACAGGGGTCTAATGAAAAACTGTTTTTT
CASSTQGSNEKLFF
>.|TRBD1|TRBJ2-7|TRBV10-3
TGTGCCATCCGACAGGGGGCTACCTACGAGCAGTACTTC
CAIRQGATYEQYF
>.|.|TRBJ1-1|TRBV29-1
TGCAGCGTTGTTGGCCGACAGGTGCGAAGCACTGAAGCTTTCTTT
CSVVGRQVRSTEAFF